These 24 T cell receptor beta chains originate from one sample sequenced in a study of T cells in Graves' hyperthyroidism and ophthalmopathy. From RNA transcripts, TCR beta CDR3 regions were amplified. Initially, a first-round RT-PCR of the TCR CDR3 employed the HTBI primer set. A single record per CDR3 protein comes from TCRdb applying MiXCR to the multiplex PCR reads. The sample holds 700,000 to 850,000 distinct CDR3 sequences, around 40% seen once. Sequenced material: blood. The origin of the receptors is a woman aged 40 to 50 with Graves' hyperthyroidism.

The chain is built from TRBV7-2 and TRBJ1-3; TRBD1 matches 8 bases. The CDR3 loop spans 17 amino acids. V was pared by 5 bases and J by 1 base, with 10 bases of the junction left unmatched. CDR1 and CDR2 (germline): SGHTA, FQGNSA. The CDR3 is CASSNRQGTSSGNTIYF. CDR3 DNA: TGTGCCAGCAGCAACCGACAGGGGACTTCGTCTGGAAACACCATATATTTT.

The chain employs TRBV5-6 and TRBJ1-2, with 8 bases aligning to TRBD1. V dropped 6 bases and J dropped 6; count of bases not matched to a gene: 13. This CDR3 contains 15 residues. Germline V CDR1 and CDR2: SGHDT, YYEEEE. The CDR3 DNA follows: TGTGCCAGCACCGCGATTGACAGGGGCTCCCATGGCTACACCTTC. As protein: CASTAIDRGSHGYTF.

Only a few counts were recorded for this clonotype. The V call is TRBV6-1, the J call TRBJ1-2; D perhaps matches TRBD1 (5 bases). There are 14 residues in the CDR3. Germline CDR1 is MNHNS and CDR2 is SASEGT. V dropped 6 bases and J dropped 4 bases, with 15 bases sitting between them. The CDR3 DNA reads as TGTGCCAGCAGGGACACCCGACCGCTCTATGGCTACACCTTC. Its protein is CASRDTRPLYGYTF.

With respect to this clonotype: A much larger clonotype is one base distant, so this may be a read error. The chain uses TRBV2 and TRBJ1-5; D is possibly TRBD1 (5 bases). The length of the CDR3 is 13 residues. V lost 10 bases and J lost 7, with 17 bases in between. In germline, CDR1 is SNHLY, CDR2 FYNNEI. The CDR3 sequence: CAIREELGQPQHF. DNA for the CDR3: TGTGCCATCAGGGAGGAGTTGGGCCAGCCCCAGCATTTT. The complete variable domain, with remaining parts taken from reference TRBV2 and TRBJ1-5, reads EPEVTQTPSHQVTQMGQEVILRCVPISNHLYFYWYRQILGQKVEFLVSFYNNEISEKSEIFDDQFSVERPDGSNFTLKIRSTKLEDSAMYFCAIREELGQPQHFGDGTRLSIL.

The genes are TRBV7-2 and TRBJ1-3; D gene unclear. Germline V gives CDR1 SGHTA, CDR2 FQGNSA. The CDR3 contains 14 residues. Trimming cost V 5 bases and J 4 bases, with 12 bases left between them. This CDR3 reads CASSPSGIGNTIYF. The CDR3 DNA reads TGTGCCAGCAGCCCCTCAGGAATAGGAAACACCATATATTTT.

In this sample, this clonotype turned up a few times. J is TRBJ2-6 and V is TRBV24-1; D may be TRBD2 (6 bases). This CDR3 is 14 amino acids long. In germline, CDR1 is KGHDR, CDR2 SFDVKD. The V gene lost 5 bases and the J gene lost 4 bases, with 8 bases spanning the gap. This CDR3 reads CATSGGTGANVLTF. CDR3 nucleotide sequence: TGTGCCACCAGTGGCGGGACCGGGGCCAACGTCCTGACTTTC.

On this clonotype: A much larger clone lies a single base off, so this may be a read error. This chain connects TRBV20-1 to TRBJ1-1, with a weak D call TRBD1 (6 bases). With 3 bases removed from V and 0 bases from J, the gap between germline ends came to 11 bases. Germline V gene data show CDR1 as DFQATT and CDR2 as SNEGSKA (reference sequence). The CDR3 loop spans 14 amino acids. The CDR3 DNA sequence: TGCAGTGCTAGGAAGGGACATCTGAACACTGAAGCTTTCTTT. Protein product: CSARKGHLNTEAFF.

The chain is built from TRBV24-1 and TRBJ2-3, with D unresolved. V lost 5 bases and J 5 bases, leaving 4 bases between the germline ends. CDR1 and CDR2 from the germline V gene are KGHDR and SFDVKD. The CDR3 is 11 amino acids. The CDR3 protein is CATSAGDTQYF. CDR3 DNA sequence: TGTGCCACCAGTGCGGGAGATACGCAGTATTTT.

The chain has TRBV9 and TRBJ1-1, with 9 positions matching TRBD1. V trimming: 7 bases; J trimming: 8 bases; junction bases outside the gene matches: 15. This CDR3 contains 15 residues. Germline V gene sequence: CDR1 SGDLS, CDR2 YYNGEE. The CDR3, as DNA: TGTGCCAGCGGACACGGGGACAGGGAGGGGCTGGAAGCTTTCTTT. Protein: CASGHGDREGLEAFF.

This clonotype was recorded many times. The chain employs TRBV29-1 and TRBJ2-2; D is ambiguous. V was clipped by 4 bases and J by 1 base, with 7 bases between them. The CDR3 runs to 13 residues. Germline-derived CDR1 and CDR2 are SQVTM and ANQGSEA. In DNA, the CDR3 is TGCAGCGTTGGGACGCAGAACACCGGGGAGCTGTTTTTT. Its translation: CSVGTQNTGELFF.

This clonotype was observed at least ten times. The genes are TRBV9 and TRBJ1-6; possible D gene TRBD1, 5 bases. Looked up from germline, CDR1 is SGDLS and CDR2 is YYNGEE. The CDR3 spans 14 residues. The V gene lost 5 bases and the J gene lost 4 bases, with 10 bases spanning the gap. In nucleotides, the CDR3 is TGTGCCAGCAGGGGGGACGGGTATAATTCACCCCTCCACTTT. This encodes CASRGDGYNSPLHF.

The chain employs TRBV10-3 and TRBJ2-5, with D perhaps TRBD1 (5 bases). Trimming took 9 bases from V and 5 from J, leaving 13 bases between them. From germline, CDR1 is ENHRY and CDR2 SYGVKD. The CDR3 sequence is 12 residues long. CDR3 in amino acids: CAIQVSWETQYF. DNA of the CDR3: TGTGCCATACAGGTATCATGGGAGACCCAGTACTTC.

This clonotype was detected ten times or more. This chain links TRBV7-9 with TRBJ1-2; perhaps TRBD1 as D (6 bases). CDR1 is SEHNR and CDR2 is FQNEAQ in the germline V gene (reference sequence). V was trimmed by 6 bases and J by 5 bases, leaving 13 bases between them. The CDR3 sequence is 13 residues long. The CDR3 sequence: CASSREQGYGYTF. CDR3 nucleotides: TGTGCCAGCAGTCGCGAACAGGGTTATGGCTACACCTTC.

In its sample, this clonotype was seen many times. The V and J genes are TRBV29-1 and TRBJ1-1; possibly TRBD1 for D (6 bases). CDR1 SQVTM and CDR2 ANQGSEA come from the germline V gene. This CDR3 region has 12 residues. The CDR3 coding sequence is TGCAGGGGGGGCAGGTCGAACACTGAAGCTTTCTTT. It specifies CRGGRSNTEAFF.

The chain combines TRBV4-3 with TRBJ1-1; TRBD1 agrees at 9 bases. With V trimmed by 1 base and J by 0 bases, 6 bases remained unmatched. CDR3 size: 17 residues. Germline CDR1 reads LGHNA; CDR2 reads YSLEER. The CDR3 bases are TGCGCCAGCAGCCAAGTCCCGTGGGACAGGGTGAACACTGAAGCTTTCTTT. It codes for CASSQVPWDRVNTEAFF.

This clonotype was seen a few times. V and J are TRBV27 and TRBJ1-2; 7 bases are shared with TRBD1. Looked up from germline, CDR1 is MNHEY and CDR2 is SMNVEV (reference sequence). This CDR3 is 14 amino acids long. V was pared by 4 bases and J by 1 base, with 3 bases of the junction left unmatched. The CDR3 sequence is CASSSDRINYGYTF. As DNA, the CDR3 is TGTGCCAGCAGTTCGGACAGGATTAACTATGGCTACACCTTC.

The chain joins TRBV6-1 to TRBJ1-2; 11 positions match TRBD1. V gave up 6 bases and J gave up 7 bases; unmatched junction bases: 7. From germline, CDR1 is MNHNS and CDR2 SASEGT. The CDR3 spans 14 residues. As DNA, the CDR3 is TGTGCCAGCAGCCGTGGACAGGGGGCGAGTGGCTACACCTTC. Translated: CASSRGQGASGYTF.

The gene calls are TRBV11-2 and TRBJ1-1; D is uncertain. The CDR3 consists of 16 residues. V lost 2 bases and J lost 4, with 17 bases in between. The germline V gene encodes CDR1 SGHAT and CDR2 FQNNGV. CDR3 nucleotide sequence: TGTGCCAGCAGCTTAATCGGCATTTGGCGGAGCACTGAAGCTTTCTTT. Protein: CASSLIGIWRSTEAFF. Drawing the rest from reference TRBV11-2 and TRBJ1-1, the complete variable domain is EAGVAQSPRYKIIEKRQSVAFWCNPISGHATLYWYQQILGQGPKLLIQFQNNGVVDDSQLPKDRFSAERLKGVDSTLKIQPAKLEDSAVYLCASSLIGIWRSTEAFFGQGTRLTVV.

This clonotype was found many times. CDR3 bases: TGTGCCAGTAGTAAACGGGGAGCTAACTATGGCTACACCTTC. Translation: CASSKRGANYGYTF. V usage is TRBV19 and J usage is TRBJ1-2, with D unclear. The CDR3 is 14 residues long. V dropped 4 bases and J dropped 0 bases, with 9 bases sitting between them. Germline V gene lookup returns CDR1 LNHDA and CDR2 SQIVND (reference sequence).

With respect to this clonotype: Its ends do not fully match the called genes, so a read error is possible. This chain connects TRBV19 to TRBJ2-2; TRBD1 matches 7 bases. This CDR3 has 20 amino acids. Germline V gene sequence: CDR1 LNHDA, CDR2 SQIVND (reference sequence). The CDR3 sequence is CASSTGTVSSWGFYTGELFF. CDR3 sequence (DNA): TGTGCCAGTAGCACCGGGACAGTTAGCTCTTGGGGATTTTACACCGGGGAGCTGTTCTTT.

This clonotype was detected ten times or more. The chain carries TRBV6-5 and TRBJ1-2; the D is unclear. The length of the CDR3 is 13 residues. The germline CDR1 and CDR2 sequences are MNHEY and SVGAGI. V lost 6 bases and J lost 11, with 19 bases in between. DNA of the CDR3: TGTGCCAGCAGAGAAGGATCCAAAGTAAAGTACACCTTC. It translates to CASREGSKVKYTF.

This clonotype was seen a handful of times. The V call is TRBV20-1, the J call TRBJ1-1; 8 bases match TRBD1. V trimming: 6 bases; J trimming: 8 bases; junction bases outside the gene matches: 8. There are 12 residues in the CDR3. The germline CDR1 and CDR2 sequences are DFQATT and SNEGSKA (reference sequence). This CDR3 reads CSANPGGSEAFF. The CDR3 nucleotides are TGCAGTGCAAATCCAGGGGGCTCAGAAGCTTTCTTT.

V gene TRBV7-9 combines with J gene TRBJ2-6; D may be TRBD1 or TRBD2 (5 bases each). This CDR3 spans 16 amino acids. Germline V lookup: CDR1 SEHNR, CDR2 FQNEAQ (reference sequence). V lost 5 bases, J lost 0 bases, and 11 bases lay in between. The CDR3 DNA reads as TGTGCCAGCAGCCTCGGGGCCCACTCTGGGGCCAACGTCCTGACTTTC. Amino acid sequence: CASSLGAHSGANVLTF.

In its sample, this clonotype was seen a few times. The chain combines TRBV20-1 with TRBJ1-1; possibly TRBD1 for D (5 bases). This CDR3 has 17 amino acids. Germline CDR1 DFQATT, CDR2 SNEGSKA (reference sequence). Trimming took 6 bases from V and 1 from J, leaving 24 bases between them. In DNA, the CDR3 is TGCAGTGCCGGTGACAATCTTCGACGGGGGGGGAACACTGAAGCTTTCTTT. Translated, it gives CSAGDNLRRGGNTEAFF.